Shown below are 17 T cell receptor beta chains from a single sample sequenced in a study of graft-versus-host responses after intestinal transplantation. Responder cells labeled with CFSE (around 200,000) were co-plated with irradiated stimulator cells labeled with violet dye (around 200,000). Sequencing used immunoSEQ multiplex PCR; TCRdb keeps in-frame clones, though not all of them. The sample carries roughly 23,000 clones, about 45% recorded once. The material sequenced was alloreactive CD8+ T cells from a mixed lymphocyte reaction culture, taken before transplantation. Sample subset: CFSE-low proliferating T cells sorted from roughly six-day pre-transplant mixed lymphocyte reaction (GvH or HvG direction). Every receptor here comes from a human patient who was an organ donor for intestinal transplantation.

CDR3 sequence reads: CASSNGTGYGYTF. The CDR3 nucleotides are TGTGCCAGCAGCAATGGGACAGGCTATGGCTACACCTTC. J is TRBJ1-2 and V is TRBV21-1; the table's TRBD1 call for D was not verified on the DNA. TRBV21-1 is given as a pseudogene. CDR3 length: 13 amino acids.

The table lists this clone with a count of one. The chain combines TRBV23-1 with TRBJ2-7; 12 bases align to TRBD2. TRBV23-1 is an open reading frame whose function is uncertain. The J segment lost 4 bases and the V segment lost 0 bases, leaving 7 bases of the junction unmatched. The CDR3 has 17 residues. CDR3 DNA: TGCGCCAGCAGTCAATCGTACCCTAGCGGGAGGGATTACGAGCAGTACTTC. Its protein is CASSQSYPSGRDYEQYF.

V is TRBV19 and J is TRBJ2-1, with 8 bases aligning to TRBD2. Germline V CDR1 and CDR2: LNHDA, SQIVND (reference sequence). The CDR3 sequence is 15 residues long. Trimming took 1 base from V and 9 from J; bases not matched to a gene: 8. The CDR3, as DNA: TGTGCCAGTAGTATAGTGGCGGGAGGCCCCCTTGAGCAGTTCTTC. Protein product: CASSIVAGGPLEQFF.

This chain uses TRBV10-3 with TRBJ2-2, with 8 bases that match TRBD2. This CDR3 has 17 amino acids. The germline V gene encodes CDR1 ENHRY and CDR2 SYGVKD. Trimming removed 5 bases from V and 0 bases from J; junction bases left unmatched: 8. The CDR3: CAISRLATFANTGELFF. The CDR3, as DNA: TGTGCCATCAGTCGACTAGCGACGTTCGCGAACACCGGGGAGCTGTTTTTT.

V gene TRBV29-1 combines with J gene TRBJ2-7; D uncertain. The V and J ends lost 7 bases and 4 bases respectively, with 11 bases between them. CDR1 is SQVTM and CDR2 is ANQGSEA in the germline V gene. There are 11 residues in the CDR3. CDR3 bases: TGCAGCGCCGGTCTGGGGTACGAGCAGTACTTC. It yields the protein CSAGLGYEQYF.

The rearrangement joins TRBV6-5 to TRBJ1-1, with TRBD1 matching 9 bases. Germline CDR1 MNHEY, CDR2 SVGAGI. J was trimmed by 1 base and V by 6 bases; bases with no gene match: 3. The CDR3 runs to 14 residues. CDR3 loop: CASSWTGANTEAFF. The CDR3 DNA sequence: TGTGCCAGCAGCTGGACAGGGGCGAACACTGAAGCTTTCTTT.

This chain joins TRBV30 and TRBJ1-1, with D tentatively TRBD1 (6 bases). CDR1 and CDR2 from the germline V gene are GTSNPN and SVGIG (reference sequence). With 2 bases removed from V and 1 base from J, the gap between germline ends came to 8 bases. This CDR3 region has 13 residues. The CDR3 spells CAWSKGGNTEAFF. The CDR3, as DNA: TGTGCCTGGAGTAAGGGGGGGAACACTGAAGCTTTCTTT.

This clone was detected a few times. V gene TRBV6-5 combines with J gene TRBJ2-7, with 7 nucleotides matching TRBD2. Germline V CDR1 and CDR2: MNHEY, SVGAGI. The CDR3 spans 14 residues. V dropped 0 bases and J dropped 4; count of bases not matched to a gene: 3. CDR3 protein: CASSYSPGGYEQYF. CDR3 bases: TGTGCCAGCAGTTACTCTCCGGGAGGATACGAGCAGTACTTC.

This clone was seen more than once but under ten times. The V and J genes are TRBV7-2 and TRBJ2-5; D gene uncertain. The CDR3 runs to 16 residues. V was clipped by 0 bases and J by 5 bases, with 16 bases between them. Germline loops: CDR1 SGHTA, CDR2 FQGNSA. CDR3 bases: TGTGCCAGCAGCTTAGCGCTTTCATTAGCCGTGGAGACCCAGTACTTC. Its translation is CASSLALSLAVETQYF.

The rearrangement links TRBV6-5 to TRBJ2-1, with D unresolved. Trimming took 6 bases from V and 4 from J, leaving 10 bases between them. Germline V CDR1 and CDR2: MNHEY, SVGAGI. This CDR3 comprises 13 residues. CDR3 residues: CASRPGEYNEQFF. The CDR3 DNA sequence: TGTGCCAGCAGGCCCGGAGAATACAATGAGCAGTTCTTC.

This clone ranks as medium-sized. The chain has TRBV19 and TRBJ2-7; TRBD2 is a possible D gene (7 bases). V gave up 0 bases and J gave up 5 bases, with 20 bases separating them. The CDR3 runs 17 residues. Germline V gives CDR1 LNHDA, CDR2 SQIVND (reference sequence). This CDR3 is CASSIDRKGEGGDEQYF. The CDR3, as DNA: TGTGCCAGTAGTATAGATAGAAAGGGGGAGGGAGGGGACGAGCAGTACTTC.

The chain uses TRBV7-9 and TRBJ2-2; D remains unclear. Trimming took 3 bases from V and 7 from J, leaving 3 bases between them. The germline V gene has CDR1 SEHNR and CDR2 FQNEAQ (reference sequence). The CDR3 is 11 residues long. Here the CDR3 reads CASSLVGELFF. The CDR3 DNA follows: TGTGCCAGCAGCTTGGTCGGGGAGCTGTTTTTT. The full variable domain, its missing parts supplied by reference TRBV7-9 and TRBJ2-2, is DTGVSQNPRHKITKRGQNVTFRCDPISEHNRLYWYRQTLGQGPEFLTYFQNEAQLEKSRLLSDRFSAERPKGSFSTLEIQRTEQGDSAMYLCASSLVGELFFGEGSRLTVL.

V and J are TRBV6-6 and TRBJ2-7; TRBD1 aligns across 10 bases. The CDR3 is 16 amino acids. J lost 0 bases, V lost 5 bases, and 7 bases had no gene match. In germline, CDR1 is MNHNY, CDR2 SVGAGI (reference sequence). CDR3: CASSHKRTGGSYEQYF. Written as DNA, the CDR3 is TGTGCCAGCAGTCACAAACGGACAGGGGGCTCCTACGAGCAGTACTTC.

The gene calls are TRBV4-1 and TRBJ2-7; 11 bases are a match to TRBD2. CDR1 is MGHRA and CDR2 is YSYEKL in the germline V gene. The CDR3 runs to 16 residues. Trimming removed 3 bases from V and 6 bases from J; junction bases left unmatched: 10. The CDR3 sequence: CASSQPLAGEWAEQYF. The CDR3 DNA follows: TGCGCCAGCAGCCAGCCACTAGCGGGAGAATGGGCCGAGCAGTACTTC.

The chain carries TRBV5-6 and TRBJ2-7; 10 bases are shared with TRBD1. Germline V gene lookup returns CDR1 SGHDT and CDR2 YYEEEE. With 4 bases clipped from V and 3 bases from J, the junction kept 7 bases outside the gene matches. This CDR3 spans 15 amino acids. The CDR3 spells CASSAAGTGDYEQYF. CDR3 DNA: TGTGCCAGCAGCGCCGCCGGGACAGGGGACTACGAGCAGTACTTC.

The chain links TRBV15 to TRBJ2-1, with 9 nucleotides matching TRBD2. Germline CDR1 and CDR2: LNHNV and YYDKDF (reference sequence). This CDR3 has 17 amino acids. The V and J ends lost 5 bases and 3 bases, in that order; junction bases with no gene match: 11. This chain's CDR3 is CATSPKVSGRYYNEQFF. CDR3 bases: TGTGCCACCAGCCCCAAGGTGAGCGGGAGGTACTACAATGAGCAGTTCTTC.

The chain links TRBV11-2 to TRBJ2-7, with D unclear. Per germline, CDR1 SGHAT and CDR2 FQNNGV. Between the trimmed V and J ends, which lost 5 bases and 4 bases, there was a span of 15 bases. The CDR3 has 14 amino acids. The CDR3 sequence is CASSPAGTYYEQYF. Here the CDR3 DNA reads TGTGCCAGCAGCCCAGCAGGTACCTATTACGAGCAGTACTTC. The complete variable domain, with remaining parts taken from reference TRBV11-2 and TRBJ2-7, reads EAGVAQSPRYKIIEKRQSVAFWCNPISGHATLYWYQQILGQGPKLLIQFQNNGVVDDSQLPKDRFSAERLKGVDSTLKIQPAKLEDSAVYLCASSPAGTYYEQYFGPGTRLTVT.